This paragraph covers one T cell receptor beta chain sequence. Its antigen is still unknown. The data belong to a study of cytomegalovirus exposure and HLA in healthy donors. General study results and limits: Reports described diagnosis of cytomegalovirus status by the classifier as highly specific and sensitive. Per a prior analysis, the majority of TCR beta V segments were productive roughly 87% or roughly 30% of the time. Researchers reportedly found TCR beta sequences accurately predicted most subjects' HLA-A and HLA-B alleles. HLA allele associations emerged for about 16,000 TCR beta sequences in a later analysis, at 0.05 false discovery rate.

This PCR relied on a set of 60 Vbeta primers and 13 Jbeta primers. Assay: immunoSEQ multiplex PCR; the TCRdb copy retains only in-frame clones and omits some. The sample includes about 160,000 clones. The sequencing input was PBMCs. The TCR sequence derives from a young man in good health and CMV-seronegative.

CDR3 sequence: CASSDRGAAEQYF. CDR3 bases: TGTGCCAGCAGTGATCGGGGAGCGGCCGAGCAGTACTTC. This chain connects TRBV25-1 to TRBJ2-7; tentatively, D is TRBD2 (5 bases). CDR3 length equals 13 residues. V was trimmed by 3 bases and J by 6 bases, leaving 12 bases between them. Germline CDR1 reads MGHDK; CDR2 reads SYGVNS.